These 11 T cell receptor beta chains came from one sample sequenced in a study of T cells in Graves' hyperthyroidism and ophthalmopathy. RNA transcripts were the template for amplifying TCR beta CDR3 regions. TCR CDR3 underwent first-round RT-PCR with the HTBI primer set. TCRdb ran MiXCR on the multiplex PCR reads and lists one entry per CDR3 protein. Of about 350,000 distinct CDR3 sequences listed, approximately 15% were seen once; the top ten hold roughly 33%. Sequencing was performed on blood. All receptors derive from a woman in her forties with Graves' ophthalmopathy.

This clonotype has just a few counts. The chain joins TRBV6-1 to TRBJ1-5; 7 bases line up with TRBD1. There are 16 residues in the CDR3. Trimming took 4 bases from V and 1 from J; bases not matched to a gene: 7. CDR1 and CDR2 (germline): MNHNS, SASEGT. The CDR3 here is CASSGEGQLSNQPQHF. For the CDR3, the DNA is TGTGCCAGCAGTGGAGAGGGACAGCTGAGCAATCAGCCCCAGCATTTT.

The chain has TRBV7-9 and TRBJ2-2; D not resolved. This CDR3 region has 15 residues. Trimming took 5 bases from V and 5 from J, leaving 15 bases between them. CDR1 SEHNR and CDR2 FQNEAQ come from the germline V gene (reference sequence). The CDR3: CASSPLAVRTGELFF. The CDR3 DNA is TGTGCCAGCAGCCCCCTGGCGGTGAGGACCGGGGAGCTGTTTTTT.

This clonotype was seen more than once but under ten times. The rearrangement uses TRBV3-1 and TRBJ1-5, with D possibly being TRBD1 (5 bases). V gave up 1 base and J gave up 2 bases, with 9 bases separating them. CDR1 and CDR2 from the germline V gene are LGHDT and YNNKEL (reference sequence). The CDR3 has 15 residues. The CDR3 DNA is TGTGCCAGCAGCCAAGGACAGCTTGGCAATCAGCCCCAGCATTTT. Protein product: CASSQGQLGNQPQHF.

This clonotype came up many times. This rearrangement joins TRBV2 to TRBJ2-1, with TRBD2 matching 11 bases. Germline CDR1 is SNHLY and CDR2 is FYNNEI. Losses at the gene ends were 3 bases for V and 7 bases for J; bases not matched to a gene: 5. CDR3 length: 15 residues. The CDR3 bases are TGTGCCAGCAGTGACGGACTAGCGGGTTTAAATGAGCAGTTCTTC. It encodes CASSDGLAGLNEQFF.

The rearrangement uses TRBV3-1 and TRBJ1-5; D remains unclear. The V end was cut by 0 bases, the J end by 4 bases, with 4 bases between. This CDR3 contains 13 residues. Per the germline V gene, CDR1 is LGHDT and CDR2 is YNNKEL (reference sequence). In nucleotides, the CDR3 is TGTGCCAGCAGCCAAGAAGGGAATCAGCCCCAGCATTTT. Its protein is CASSQEGNQPQHF.

This clonotype appeared many times. This chain joins TRBV20-1 and TRBJ2-4; 11 bases line up with TRBD2. V shed 5 bases, J shed 4 bases, and the junction held 4 bases outside the gene matches. The CDR3 covers 14 residues. The germline V gene encodes CDR1 DFQATT and CDR2 SNEGSKA (reference sequence). CDR3 bases: TGCAGTGCTGGAGGGACTAGCGGAAAAAACATTCAGTACTTC. This gives the protein CSAGGTSGKNIQYF.

This clonotype turned up a few times. The genes are TRBV25-1 and TRBJ1-6, with 7 bases identical to TRBD1. The CDR3 contains 14 residues. Germline CDR1 MGHDK, CDR2 SYGVNS. V shed 8 bases and J 7 bases; nucleotides not matched to a gene: 8. The CDR3 DNA is TGTGCCAGCCGAGGGACAGCCGGGAATTCACCCCTCCACTTT. Residues: CASRGTAGNSPLHF.

This clonotype occurred a few times. V and J are TRBV6-5 and TRBJ2-2; 9 nucleotides line up with TRBD1. J gave up 1 base and V 0 bases, and 0 bases lay outside the gene matches. There are 16 residues in the CDR3. CDR1 and CDR2 from the germline V gene are MNHEY and SVGAGI. The CDR3 sequence: CASSYSGQGNTGELFF. DNA of the CDR3: TGTGCCAGCAGTTACTCGGGACAGGGGAACACCGGGGAGCTGTTTTTT.

This clonotype occurred a few times. J is TRBJ1-4 and V is TRBV7-6; 8 nucleotides match TRBD1. After removal of 7 bases from V and 8 bases from J, the junction contained 12 bases not matched to a gene. Germline values: CDR1 SGHVS, CDR2 FNYEAQ. The CDR3 length is 15 residues. CDR3 loop: CASNLGTGGREKLFF. Written as DNA, the CDR3 is TGTGCCAGCAACCTCGGAACAGGGGGGAGGGAAAAACTGTTTTTT.

This clonotype was counted many times. The chain links TRBV7-2 to TRBJ2-7, with D uncertain. In germline, CDR1 is SGHTA, CDR2 FQGNSA. The CDR3 contains 11 residues. With 3 bases removed from V and 2 bases from J, the gap between germline ends came to 2 bases. CDR3 coding DNA: TGTGCCAGCAGCTTCGCCTACGAGCAGTACTTC. Amino acids: CASSFAYEQYF.

This clonotype has only a few counts. The J gene is TRBJ1-5, the V gene TRBV19; 9 bases map to TRBD1. Germline trimming cut 4 bases from V and 4 bases from J; bases unmatched to any gene: 2. The V gene's germline CDR1 is LNHDA and CDR2 SQIVND (reference sequence). The CDR3 extends over 14 amino acids. The CDR3 bases are TGTGCCAGTAGTACGGGACAGGGAAATCAGCCCCAGCATTTT. Amino acid sequence: CASSTGQGNQPQHF.